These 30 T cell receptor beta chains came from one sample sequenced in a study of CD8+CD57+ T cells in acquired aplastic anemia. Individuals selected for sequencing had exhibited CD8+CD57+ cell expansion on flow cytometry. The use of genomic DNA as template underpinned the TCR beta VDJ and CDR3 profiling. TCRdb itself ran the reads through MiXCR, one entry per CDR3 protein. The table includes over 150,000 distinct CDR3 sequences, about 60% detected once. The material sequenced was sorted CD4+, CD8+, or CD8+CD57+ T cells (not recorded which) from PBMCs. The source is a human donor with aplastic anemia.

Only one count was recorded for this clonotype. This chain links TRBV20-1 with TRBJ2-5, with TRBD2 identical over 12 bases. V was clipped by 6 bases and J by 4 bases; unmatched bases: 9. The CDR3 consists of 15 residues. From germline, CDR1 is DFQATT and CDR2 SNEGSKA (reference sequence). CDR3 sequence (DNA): TGCAGTGCCCCCAGGCTAGCGGGAGGGGGAGAGACCCAGTACTTC. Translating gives CSAPRLAGGGETQYF.

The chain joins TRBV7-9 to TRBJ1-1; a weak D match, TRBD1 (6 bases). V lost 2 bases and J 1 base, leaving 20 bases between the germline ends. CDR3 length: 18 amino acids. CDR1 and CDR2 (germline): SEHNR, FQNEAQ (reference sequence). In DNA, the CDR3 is TGTGCCAGCAGCTTACGCCCGGTCGGGGGGGCGACGAACACTGAAGCTTTCTTT. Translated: CASSLRPVGGATNTEAFF.

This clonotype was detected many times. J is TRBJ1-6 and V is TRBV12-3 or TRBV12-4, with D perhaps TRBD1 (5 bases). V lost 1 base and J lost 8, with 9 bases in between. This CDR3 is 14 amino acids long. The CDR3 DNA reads TGTGCCAGCAGTTTAGAGCGGGGGTATTCACCCCTCCACTTT. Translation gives CASSLERGYSPLHF.

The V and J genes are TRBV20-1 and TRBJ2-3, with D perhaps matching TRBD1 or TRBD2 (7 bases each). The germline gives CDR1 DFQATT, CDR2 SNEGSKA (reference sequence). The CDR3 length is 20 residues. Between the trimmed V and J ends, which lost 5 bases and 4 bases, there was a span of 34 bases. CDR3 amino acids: CSAGSADRQGGGGPSDTQYF. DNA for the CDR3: TGCAGTGCTGGATCCGCCGACCGCCAGGGGGGGGGAGGGCCATCAGATACGCAGTATTTT.

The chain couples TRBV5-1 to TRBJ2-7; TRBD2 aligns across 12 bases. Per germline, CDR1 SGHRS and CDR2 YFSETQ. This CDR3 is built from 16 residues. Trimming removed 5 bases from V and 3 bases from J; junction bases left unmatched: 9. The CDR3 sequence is CASRARLAGEGYEQYF. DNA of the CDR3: TGCGCCAGCAGGGCCCGACTAGCGGGAGAAGGCTACGAGCAGTACTTC.

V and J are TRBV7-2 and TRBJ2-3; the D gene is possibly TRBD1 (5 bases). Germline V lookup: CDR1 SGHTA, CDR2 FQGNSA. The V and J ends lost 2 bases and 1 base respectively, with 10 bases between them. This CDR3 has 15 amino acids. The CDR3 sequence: CASSLQGAGTDTQYF. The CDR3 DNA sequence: TGTGCCAGCAGCTTACAGGGTGCAGGCACAGATACGCAGTATTTT. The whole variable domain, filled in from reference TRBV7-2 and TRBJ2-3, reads GAGVSQSPSNKVTEKGKDVELRCDPISGHTALYWYRQSLGQGLEFLIYFQGNSAPDKSGLPSDRFSAERTGGSVSTLTIQRTQQEDSAVYLCASSLQGAGTDTQYFGPGTRLTVL.

Here the CDR3 DNA reads TGTGCCAGCAGCTGGACTAGCGGGGACCAAGAGACCCAGTACTTC. It codes for CASSWTSGDQETQYF. This sequence joins TRBV7-2 and TRBJ2-5; the match to TRBD2 covers 12 bases. Germline V gene lookup returns CDR1 SGHTA and CDR2 FQGNSA. After removal of 4 bases from V and 0 bases from J, the junction contained 0 bases not matched to a gene. The CDR3 is made up of 15 amino acids.

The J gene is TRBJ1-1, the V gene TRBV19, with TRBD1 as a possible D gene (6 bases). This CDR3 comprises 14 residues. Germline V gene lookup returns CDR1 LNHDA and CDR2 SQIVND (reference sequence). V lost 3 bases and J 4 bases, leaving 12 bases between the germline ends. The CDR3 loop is CASSIGRGVTEAFF. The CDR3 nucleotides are TGTGCCAGTAGTATCGGGAGGGGGGTCACTGAAGCTTTCTTT. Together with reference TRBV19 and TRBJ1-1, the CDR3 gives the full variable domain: DGGITQSPKYLFRKEGQNVTLSCEQNLNHDAMYWYRQDPGQGLRLIYYSQIVNDFQKGDIAEGYSVSREKKESFPLTVTSAQKNPTAFYLCASSIGRGVTEAFFGQGTRLTVV.

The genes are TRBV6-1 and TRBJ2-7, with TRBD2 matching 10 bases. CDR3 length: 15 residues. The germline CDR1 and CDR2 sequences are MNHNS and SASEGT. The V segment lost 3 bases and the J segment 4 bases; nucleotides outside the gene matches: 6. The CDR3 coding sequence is TGTGCCAGCAGTGAGATCGCTAGCGGGAGTTACGAGCAGTACTTC. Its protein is CASSEIASGSYEQYF.

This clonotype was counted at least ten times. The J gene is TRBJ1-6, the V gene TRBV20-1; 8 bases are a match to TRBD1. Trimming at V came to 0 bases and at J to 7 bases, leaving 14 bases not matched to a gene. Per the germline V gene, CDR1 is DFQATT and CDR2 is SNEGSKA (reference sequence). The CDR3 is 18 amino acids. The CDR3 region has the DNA TGCAGTGCTAGAGATCGAGCATTAGAGACAGGGGTCAATTCACCCCTCCACTTT. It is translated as CSARDRALETGVNSPLHF.

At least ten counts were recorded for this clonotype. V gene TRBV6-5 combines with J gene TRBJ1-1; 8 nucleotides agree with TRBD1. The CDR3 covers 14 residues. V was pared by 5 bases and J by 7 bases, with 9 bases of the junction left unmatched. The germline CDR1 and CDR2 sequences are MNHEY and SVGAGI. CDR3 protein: CASSGRTGRGEAFF. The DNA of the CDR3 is TGTGCCAGCAGTGGCAGGACAGGGCGAGGTGAAGCTTTCTTT.

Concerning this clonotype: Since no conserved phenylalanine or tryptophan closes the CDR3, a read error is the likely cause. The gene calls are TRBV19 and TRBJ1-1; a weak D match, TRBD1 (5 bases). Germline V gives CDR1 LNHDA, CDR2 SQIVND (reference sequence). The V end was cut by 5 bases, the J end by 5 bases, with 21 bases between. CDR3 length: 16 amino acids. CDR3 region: CASSPQVEGARTEAFL. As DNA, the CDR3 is TGTGCCAGTAGTCCCCAAGTGGAAGGGGCGAGGACTGAAGCTTTCTTA.

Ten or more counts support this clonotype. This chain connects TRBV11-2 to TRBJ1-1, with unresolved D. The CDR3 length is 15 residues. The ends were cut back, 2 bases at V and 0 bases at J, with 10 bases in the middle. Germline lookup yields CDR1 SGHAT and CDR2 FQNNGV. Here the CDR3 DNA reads TGTGCCAGCAGCTTAAGTAAGTACATGAACACTGAAGCTTTCTTT. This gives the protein CASSLSKYMNTEAFF. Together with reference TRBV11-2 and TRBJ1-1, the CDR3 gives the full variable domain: EAGVAQSPRYKIIEKRQSVAFWCNPISGHATLYWYQQILGQGPKLLIQFQNNGVVDDSQLPKDRFSAERLKGVDSTLKIQPAKLEDSAVYLCASSLSKYMNTEAFFGQGTRLTVV.

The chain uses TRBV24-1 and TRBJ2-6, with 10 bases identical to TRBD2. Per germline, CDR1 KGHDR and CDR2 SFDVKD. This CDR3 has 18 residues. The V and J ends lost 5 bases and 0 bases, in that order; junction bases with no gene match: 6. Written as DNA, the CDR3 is TGTGCCACCAGTGCCACGACTAGCGGGTACTCTGGGGCCAACGTCCTGACTTTC. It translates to CATSATTSGYSGANVLTF.

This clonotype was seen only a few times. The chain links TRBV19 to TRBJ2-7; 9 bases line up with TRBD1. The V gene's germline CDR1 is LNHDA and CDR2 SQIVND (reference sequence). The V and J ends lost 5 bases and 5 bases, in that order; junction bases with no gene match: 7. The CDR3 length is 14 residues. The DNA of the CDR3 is TGTGCCAGTAGTCCGCGGGACAGGGATGACGAGCAGTACTTC. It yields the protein CASSPRDRDDEQYF.

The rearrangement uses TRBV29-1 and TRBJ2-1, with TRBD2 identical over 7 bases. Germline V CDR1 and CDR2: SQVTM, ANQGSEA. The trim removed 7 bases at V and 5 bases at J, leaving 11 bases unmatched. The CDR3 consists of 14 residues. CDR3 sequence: CSGTGGDGNNEQFF. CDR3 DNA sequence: TGCAGCGGAACGGGAGGCGATGGAAACAATGAGCAGTTCTTC.

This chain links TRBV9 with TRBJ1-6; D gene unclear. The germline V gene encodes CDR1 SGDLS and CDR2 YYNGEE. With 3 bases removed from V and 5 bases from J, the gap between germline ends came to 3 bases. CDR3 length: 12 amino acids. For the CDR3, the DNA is TGTGCCAGCAGCGCCAATAATTCACCCCTCCACTTT. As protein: CASSANNSPLHF.

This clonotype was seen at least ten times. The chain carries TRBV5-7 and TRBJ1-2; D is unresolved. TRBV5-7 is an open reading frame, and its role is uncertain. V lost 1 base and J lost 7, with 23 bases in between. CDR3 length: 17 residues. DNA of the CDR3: TGTGCCAGCAGCTTGTCTCCACTTTTCGTCGGGGTTACTGGCTACACCTTC. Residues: CASSLSPLFVGVTGYTF.

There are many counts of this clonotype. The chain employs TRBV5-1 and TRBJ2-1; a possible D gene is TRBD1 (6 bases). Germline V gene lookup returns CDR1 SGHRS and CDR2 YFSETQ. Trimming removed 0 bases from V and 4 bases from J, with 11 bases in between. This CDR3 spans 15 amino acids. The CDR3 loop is CASSLAEGDYNEQFF. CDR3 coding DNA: TGCGCCAGCAGCTTGGCCGAGGGGGATTACAATGAGCAGTTCTTC.

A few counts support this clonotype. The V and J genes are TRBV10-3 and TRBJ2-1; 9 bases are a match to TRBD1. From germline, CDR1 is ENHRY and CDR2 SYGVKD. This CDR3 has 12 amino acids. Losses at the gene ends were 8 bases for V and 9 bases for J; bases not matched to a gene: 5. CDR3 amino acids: CAIGQGRSEQFF. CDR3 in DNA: TGTGCCATCGGACAGGGGAGGAGTGAGCAGTTCTTC.

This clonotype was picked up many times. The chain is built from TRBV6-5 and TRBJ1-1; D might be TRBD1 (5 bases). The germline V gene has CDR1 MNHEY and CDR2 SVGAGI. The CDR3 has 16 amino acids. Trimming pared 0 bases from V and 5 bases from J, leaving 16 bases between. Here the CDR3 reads CASSYSDVAGRTEAFF. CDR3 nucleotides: TGTGCCAGCAGTTACTCTGATGTGGCAGGGAGGACTGAAGCTTTCTTT.

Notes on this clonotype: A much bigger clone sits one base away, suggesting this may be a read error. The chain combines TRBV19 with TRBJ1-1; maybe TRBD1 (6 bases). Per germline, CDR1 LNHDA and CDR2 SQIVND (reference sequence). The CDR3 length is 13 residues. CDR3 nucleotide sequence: TGTGCCAGTATACCCGGGGGGCACGCTGAAGCTCTCTTT. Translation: CASIPGGHAEALF.

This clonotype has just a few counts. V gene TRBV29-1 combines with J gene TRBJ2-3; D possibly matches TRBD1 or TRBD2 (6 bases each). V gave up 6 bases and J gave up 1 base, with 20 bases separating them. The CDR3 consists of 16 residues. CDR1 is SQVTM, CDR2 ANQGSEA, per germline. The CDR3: CSVPLGWGAGTDTQYF. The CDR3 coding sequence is TGCAGCGTCCCCCTCGGGTGGGGGGCAGGCACAGATACGCAGTATTTT.

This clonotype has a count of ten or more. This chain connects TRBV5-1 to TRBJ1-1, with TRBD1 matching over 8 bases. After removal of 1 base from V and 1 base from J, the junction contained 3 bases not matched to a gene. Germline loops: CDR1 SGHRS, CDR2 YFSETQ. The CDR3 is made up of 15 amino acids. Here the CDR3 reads CASSLTGGENTEAFF. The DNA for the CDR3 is TGCGCCAGCAGCTTGACAGGGGGTGAGAACACTGAAGCTTTCTTT. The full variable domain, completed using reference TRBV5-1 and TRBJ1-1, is KAGVTQTPRYLIKTRGQQVTLSCSPISGHRSVSWYQQTPGQGLQFLFEYFSETQRNKGNFPGRFSGRQFSNSRSEMNVSTLELGDSALYLCASSLTGGENTEAFFGQGTRLTVV.

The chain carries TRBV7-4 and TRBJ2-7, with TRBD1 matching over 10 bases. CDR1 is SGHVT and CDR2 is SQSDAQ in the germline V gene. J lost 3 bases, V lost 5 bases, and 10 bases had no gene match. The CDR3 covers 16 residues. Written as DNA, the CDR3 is TGTGCCAGCAGCCTTAGTCCGGGACAGGGGATCTACGAGCAGTACTTC. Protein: CASSLSPGQGIYEQYF.

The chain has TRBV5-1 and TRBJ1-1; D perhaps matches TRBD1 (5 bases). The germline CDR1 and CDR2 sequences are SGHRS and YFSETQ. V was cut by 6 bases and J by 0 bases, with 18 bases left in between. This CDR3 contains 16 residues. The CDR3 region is CASTDRAGSMNTEAFF. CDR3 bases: TGCGCCAGCACTGATAGGGCAGGGTCAATGAACACTGAAGCTTTCTTT.

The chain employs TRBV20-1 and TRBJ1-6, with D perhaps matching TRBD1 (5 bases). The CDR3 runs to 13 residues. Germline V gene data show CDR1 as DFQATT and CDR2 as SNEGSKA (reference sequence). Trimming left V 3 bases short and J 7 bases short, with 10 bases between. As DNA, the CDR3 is TGCAGTGCTAGGGCAGGGACGAATTCACCCCTCCACTTT. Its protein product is CSARAGTNSPLHF.

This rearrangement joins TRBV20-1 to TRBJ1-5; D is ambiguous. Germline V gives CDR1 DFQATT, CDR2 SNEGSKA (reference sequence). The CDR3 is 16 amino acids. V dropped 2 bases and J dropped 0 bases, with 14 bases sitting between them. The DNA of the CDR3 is TGCAGTGCTAGAAGGTCCCGTCCGGCTAGCAATCAGCCCCAGCATTTT. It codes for CSARRSRPASNQPQHF.

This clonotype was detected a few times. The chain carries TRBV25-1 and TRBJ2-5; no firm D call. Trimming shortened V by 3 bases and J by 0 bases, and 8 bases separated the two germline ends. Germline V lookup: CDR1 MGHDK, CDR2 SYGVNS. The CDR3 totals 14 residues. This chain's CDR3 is CASSEGSYQETQYF. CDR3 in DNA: TGTGCCAGCAGTGAGGGATCGTACCAAGAGACCCAGTACTTC.

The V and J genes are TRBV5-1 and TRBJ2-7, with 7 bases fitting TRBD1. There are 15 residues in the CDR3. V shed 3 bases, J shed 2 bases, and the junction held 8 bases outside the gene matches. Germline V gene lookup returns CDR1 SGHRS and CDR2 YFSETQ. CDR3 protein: CASSSGQPGAYEQYF. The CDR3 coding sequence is TGCGCCAGCAGCTCGGGACAGCCTGGGGCCTACGAGCAGTACTTC. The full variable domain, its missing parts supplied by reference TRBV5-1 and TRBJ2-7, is KAGVTQTPRYLIKTRGQQVTLSCSPISGHRSVSWYQQTPGQGLQFLFEYFSETQRNKGNFPGRFSGRQFSNSRSEMNVSTLELGDSALYLCASSSGQPGAYEQYFGPGTRLTVT.